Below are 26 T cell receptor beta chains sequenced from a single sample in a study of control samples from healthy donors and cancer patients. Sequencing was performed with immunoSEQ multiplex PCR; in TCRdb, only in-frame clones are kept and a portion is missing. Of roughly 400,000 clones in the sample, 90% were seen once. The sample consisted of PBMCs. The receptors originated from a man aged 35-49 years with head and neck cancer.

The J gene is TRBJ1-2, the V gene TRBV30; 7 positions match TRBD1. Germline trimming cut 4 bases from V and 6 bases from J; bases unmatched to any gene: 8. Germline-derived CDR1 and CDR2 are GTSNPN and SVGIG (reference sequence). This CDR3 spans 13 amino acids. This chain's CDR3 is CAWISVQGDGYTF. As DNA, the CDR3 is TGTGCCTGGATCTCGGTCCAGGGGGATGGCTACACCTTC.

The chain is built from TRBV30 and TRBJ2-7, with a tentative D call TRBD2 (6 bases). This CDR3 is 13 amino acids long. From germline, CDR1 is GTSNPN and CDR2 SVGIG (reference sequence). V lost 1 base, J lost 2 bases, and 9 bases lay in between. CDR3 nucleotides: TGTGCCTGGAGTGAGGACTATGCCTACGAGCAGTACTTC. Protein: CAWSEDYAYEQYF.

The CDR3 region has the DNA TGTGCCAGCAGTTTTTCGGTCAATCAGCCCCAGCATTTT. This codes for CASSFSVNQPQHF. This chain links TRBV28 with TRBJ1-5; D gene uncertain. Deletions cut 3 bases from V and 3 bases from J, with 6 bases between. The CDR3 runs to 13 residues. Germline assignment: CDR1 MDHEN and CDR2 SYDVKM.

CDR3 protein: CASSLDRGRPNSPLHF. CDR3 DNA sequence: TGTGCCAGCAGTCTGGACCGAGGTAGACCTAATTCACCCCTCCACTTT. The chain links TRBV28 to TRBJ1-6; D is undetermined. V lost 5 bases, J lost 6 bases, and 17 bases lay in between. Germline values: CDR1 MDHEN, CDR2 SYDVKM. CDR3 length equals 16 residues.

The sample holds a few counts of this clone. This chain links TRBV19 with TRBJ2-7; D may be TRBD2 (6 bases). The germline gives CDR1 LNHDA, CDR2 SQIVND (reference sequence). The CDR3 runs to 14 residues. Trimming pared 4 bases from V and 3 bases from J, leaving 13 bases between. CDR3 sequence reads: CASSTSFGGYEQYF. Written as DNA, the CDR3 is TGTGCCAGTAGTACCTCGTTCGGGGGCTACGAGCAGTACTTC.

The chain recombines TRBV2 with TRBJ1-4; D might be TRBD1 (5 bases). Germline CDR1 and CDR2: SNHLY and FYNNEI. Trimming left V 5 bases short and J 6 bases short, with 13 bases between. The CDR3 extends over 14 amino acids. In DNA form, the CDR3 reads TGTGCCAGCAGTTTAGGTGGGGCCGATGAAAAACTGTTTTTT. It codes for CASSLGGADEKLFF.

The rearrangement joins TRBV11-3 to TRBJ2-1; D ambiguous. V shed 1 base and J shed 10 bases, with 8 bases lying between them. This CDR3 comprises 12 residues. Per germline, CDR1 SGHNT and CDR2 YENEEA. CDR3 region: CASSLVVGEQFF. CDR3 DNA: TGTGCCAGCAGCTTAGTGGTGGGGGAGCAGTTCTTC.

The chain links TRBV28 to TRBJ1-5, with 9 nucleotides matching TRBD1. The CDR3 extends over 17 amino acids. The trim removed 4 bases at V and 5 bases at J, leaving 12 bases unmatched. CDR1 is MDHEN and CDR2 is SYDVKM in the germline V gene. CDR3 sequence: CASSSNTGQGLDQPQHF. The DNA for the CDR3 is TGTGCCAGCAGTTCCAACACGGGACAGGGCTTGGATCAGCCCCAGCATTTT.

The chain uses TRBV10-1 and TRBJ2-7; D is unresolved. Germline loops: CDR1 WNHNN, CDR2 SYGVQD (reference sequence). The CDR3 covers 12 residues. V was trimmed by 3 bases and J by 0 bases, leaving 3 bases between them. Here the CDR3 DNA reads TGCGCCAGCAGTGACTACTCCTACGAGCAGTACTTC. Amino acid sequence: CASSDYSYEQYF.

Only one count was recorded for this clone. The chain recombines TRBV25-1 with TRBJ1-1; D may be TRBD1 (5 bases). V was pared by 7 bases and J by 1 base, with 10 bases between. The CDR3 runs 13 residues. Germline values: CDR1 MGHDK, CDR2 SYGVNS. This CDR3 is CASNRGGNTEAFF. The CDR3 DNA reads TGTGCCAGCAACCGGGGCGGGAACACTGAAGCTTTCTTT. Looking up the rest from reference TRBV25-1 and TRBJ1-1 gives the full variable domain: EADIYQTPRYLVIGTGKKITLECSQTMGHDKMYWYQQDPGMELHLIHYSYGVNSTEKGDLSSESTVSRIRTEHFPLTLESARPSHTSQYLCASNRGGNTEAFFGQGTRLTVV.

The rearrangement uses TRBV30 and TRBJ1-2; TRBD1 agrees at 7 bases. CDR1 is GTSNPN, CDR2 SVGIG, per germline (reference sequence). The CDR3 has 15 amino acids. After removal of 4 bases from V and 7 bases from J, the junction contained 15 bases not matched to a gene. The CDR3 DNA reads TGTGCCTGGAACGTCTGGCAGGGGGTAGGGACTGGCTACACCTTC. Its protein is CAWNVWQGVGTGYTF. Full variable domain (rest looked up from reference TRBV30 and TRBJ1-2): SQTIHQWPATLVQPVGSPLSLECTVEGTSNPNLYWYRQAAGRGLQLLFYSVGIGQISSEVPQNLSASRPQDRQFILSSKKLLLSDSGFYLCAWNVWQGVGTGYTFGSGTRLTVV.

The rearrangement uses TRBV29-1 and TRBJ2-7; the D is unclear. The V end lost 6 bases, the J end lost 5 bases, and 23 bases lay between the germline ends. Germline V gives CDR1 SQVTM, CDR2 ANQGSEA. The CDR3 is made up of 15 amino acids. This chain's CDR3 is CSVPPGLQSPHEQYF. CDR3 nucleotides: TGCAGCGTCCCCCCCGGCCTCCAGTCCCCTCACGAGCAGTACTTC.

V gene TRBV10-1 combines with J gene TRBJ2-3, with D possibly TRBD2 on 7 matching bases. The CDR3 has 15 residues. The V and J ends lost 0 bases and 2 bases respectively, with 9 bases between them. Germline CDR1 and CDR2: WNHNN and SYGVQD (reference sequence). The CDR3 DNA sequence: TGCGCCAGCAGTGAGTCGGGGGGGGCCACAGATACGCAGTATTTT. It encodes CASSESGGATDTQYF.

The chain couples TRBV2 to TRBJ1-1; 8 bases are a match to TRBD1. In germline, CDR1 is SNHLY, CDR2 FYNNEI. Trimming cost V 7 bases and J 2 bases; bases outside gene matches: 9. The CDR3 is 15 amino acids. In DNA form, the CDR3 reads TGTGCCAGCAAGAACACACAGGGGGGAAACACTGAAGCTTTCTTT. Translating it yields CASKNTQGGNTEAFF.

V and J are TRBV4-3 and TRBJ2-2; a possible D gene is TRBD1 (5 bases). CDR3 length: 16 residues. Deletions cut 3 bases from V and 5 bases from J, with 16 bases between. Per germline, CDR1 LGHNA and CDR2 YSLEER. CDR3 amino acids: CASSQQAIGATGELFF. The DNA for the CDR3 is TGCGCCAGCAGCCAGCAGGCGATTGGGGCAACCGGGGAGCTGTTTTTT.

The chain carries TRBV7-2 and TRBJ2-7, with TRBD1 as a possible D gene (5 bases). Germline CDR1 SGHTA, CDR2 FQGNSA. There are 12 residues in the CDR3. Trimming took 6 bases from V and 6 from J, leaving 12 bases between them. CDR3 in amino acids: CASRVDRSEQYF. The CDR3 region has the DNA TGTGCCAGCAGGGTTGACAGAAGCGAGCAGTACTTC.

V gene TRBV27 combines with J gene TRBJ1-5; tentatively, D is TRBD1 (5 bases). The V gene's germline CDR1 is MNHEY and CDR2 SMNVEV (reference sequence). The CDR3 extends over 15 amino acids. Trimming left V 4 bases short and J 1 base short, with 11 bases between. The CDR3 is CASSSWGESNQPQHF. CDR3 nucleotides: TGTGCCAGCAGTTCCTGGGGGGAGAGCAATCAGCCCCAGCATTTT.

The CDR3 reads CASRSPGTGGSPLHF. For the CDR3, the DNA is TGTGCCAGCAGGTCCCCCGGGACAGGGGGTTCACCCCTCCACTTT. This chain joins TRBV25-1 and TRBJ1-6, with 11 bases matching TRBD1. This CDR3 region has 15 residues. V was clipped by 6 bases and J by 9 bases; unmatched bases: 7. The germline CDR1 and CDR2 sequences are MGHDK and SYGVNS.

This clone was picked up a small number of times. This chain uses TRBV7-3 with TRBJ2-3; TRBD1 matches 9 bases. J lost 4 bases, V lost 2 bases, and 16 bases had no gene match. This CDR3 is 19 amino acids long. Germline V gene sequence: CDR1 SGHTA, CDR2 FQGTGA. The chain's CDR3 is CASSLWGKDRGRGADTQYF. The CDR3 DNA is TGTGCCAGCAGCTTATGGGGAAAGGACAGGGGTCGAGGGGCAGATACGCAGTATTTT. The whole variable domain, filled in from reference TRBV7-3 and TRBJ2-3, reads GAGVSQTPSNKVTEKGKYVELRCDPISGHTALYWYRQSLGQGPEFLIYFQGTGAADDSGLPNDRFFAVRPEGSVSTLKIQRTERGDSAVYLCASSLWGKDRGRGADTQYFGPGTRLTVL.

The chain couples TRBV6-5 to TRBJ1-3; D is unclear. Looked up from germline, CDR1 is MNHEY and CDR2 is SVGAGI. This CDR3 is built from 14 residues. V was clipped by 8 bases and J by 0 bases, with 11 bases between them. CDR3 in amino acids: CASCTDFSGNTIYF. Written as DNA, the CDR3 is TGTGCCAGCTGCACGGATTTCTCTGGAAACACCATATATTTT.

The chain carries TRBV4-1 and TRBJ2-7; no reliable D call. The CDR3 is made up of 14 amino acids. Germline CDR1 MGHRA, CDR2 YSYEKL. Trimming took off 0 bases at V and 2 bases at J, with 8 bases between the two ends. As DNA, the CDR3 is TGCGCCAGCAGCCAAGAAGCGAGCCCCTACGAGCAGTACTTC. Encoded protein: CASSQEASPYEQYF.

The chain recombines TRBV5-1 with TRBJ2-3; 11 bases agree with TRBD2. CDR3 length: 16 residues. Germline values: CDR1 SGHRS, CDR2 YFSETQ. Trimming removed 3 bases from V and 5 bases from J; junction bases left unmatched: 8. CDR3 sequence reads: CASSSFSGGAKDTQYF. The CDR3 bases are TGCGCCAGCAGCTCATTTAGCGGGGGGGCCAAAGATACGCAGTATTTT.

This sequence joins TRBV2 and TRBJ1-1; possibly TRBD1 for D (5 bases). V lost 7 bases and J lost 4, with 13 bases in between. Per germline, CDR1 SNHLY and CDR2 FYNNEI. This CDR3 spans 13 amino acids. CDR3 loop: CASTLGGFTEAFF. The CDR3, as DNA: TGTGCCAGCACCTTGGGGGGTTTCACTGAAGCTTTCTTT. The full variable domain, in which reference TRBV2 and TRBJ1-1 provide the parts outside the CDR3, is EPEVTQTPSHQVTQMGQEVILRCVPISNHLYFYWYRQILGQKVEFLVSFYNNEISEKSEIFDDQFSVERPDGSNFTLKIRSTKLEDSAMYFCASTLGGFTEAFFGQGTRLTVV.

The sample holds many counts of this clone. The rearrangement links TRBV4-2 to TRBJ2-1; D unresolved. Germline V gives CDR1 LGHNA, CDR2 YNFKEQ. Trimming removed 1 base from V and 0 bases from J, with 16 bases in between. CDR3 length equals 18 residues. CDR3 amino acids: CASSQVKGGITSYNEQFF. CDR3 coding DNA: TGTGCCAGCAGCCAAGTCAAGGGCGGAATTACCTCCTACAATGAGCAGTTCTTC.

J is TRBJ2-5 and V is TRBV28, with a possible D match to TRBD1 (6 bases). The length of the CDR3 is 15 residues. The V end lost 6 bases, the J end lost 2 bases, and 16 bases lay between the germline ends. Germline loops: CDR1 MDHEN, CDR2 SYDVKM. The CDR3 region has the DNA TGTGCCAGCAGCAAGACAGGTCCTAAGCAAGAGACCCAGTACTTC. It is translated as CASSKTGPKQETQYF.

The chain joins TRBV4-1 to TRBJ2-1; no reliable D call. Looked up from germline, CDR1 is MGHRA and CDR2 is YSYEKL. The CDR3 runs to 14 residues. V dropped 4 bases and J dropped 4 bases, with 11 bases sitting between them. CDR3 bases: TGCGCCAGCAGCCCCATGCGGCTGTACAATGAGCAGTTCTTC. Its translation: CASSPMRLYNEQFF.